One and the same sample provided the 7 T cell receptor beta chains below, sequenced in a study of blood T cell repertoires in COVID-19. The protocol was immunoSEQ multiplex PCR, while the TCRdb copy is restricted to in-frame clones and leaves out a portion. Among about 46,000 clones, approximately 83% were seen once, and the ten largest hold approximately 32%. Sequenced sample: peripheral blood. The receptors were sampled from a woman aged 80 or older with COVID-19, enrolled during active disease.

The chain recombines TRBV7-2 with TRBJ1-6; 7 bases align to TRBD1. Germline trimming cut 2 bases from V and 0 bases from J; bases unmatched to any gene: 7. CDR1 and CDR2 (germline): SGHTA, FQGNSA. CDR3 length equals 18 residues. CDR3 region: CASSLSRQGSSYNSPLHF. CDR3 nucleotide sequence: TGTGCCAGCAGCTTATCTCGACAGGGTAGCTCCTATAATTCACCCCTCCACTTT.

The J gene is TRBJ2-7, the V gene TRBV6-2 or TRBV6-3; D gene unclear. CDR1 and CDR2 from the germline V gene are MNHEY and SVGEGT. The CDR3 sequence is 15 residues long. Trimming stripped 1 base from V and 0 bases from J, with 10 bases between. The CDR3 region is CASSYLAPYSYEQYF. DNA of the CDR3: TGTGCCAGCAGTTACTTGGCACCGTACTCCTACGAGCAGTACTTC.

The genes are TRBV6-6 and TRBJ2-1, with TRBD2 matching 12 bases. Germline V gene data show CDR1 as MNHNY and CDR2 as SVGAGI (reference sequence). The CDR3 has 16 residues. The V segment lost 2 bases and the J segment 2 bases; nucleotides outside the gene matches: 1. The CDR3 DNA reads TGTGCCAGCAGTTACCCTAGCGGGGGGGCCTACAATGAGCAGTTCTTC. It codes for CASSYPSGGAYNEQFF.

This sequence joins TRBV7-2 and TRBJ2-2; no firm D call. V was shortened by 1 base and J by 6 bases, with 9 bases between the two germline ends. CDR1 is SGHTA, CDR2 FQGNSA, per germline. The length of the CDR3 is 14 residues. CDR3 DNA sequence: TGTGCCAGCAGCTTAGACCTAGGTGCCGGGGAGCTGTTTTTT. Translation gives CASSLDLGAGELFF.

The rearrangement joins TRBV7-2 to TRBJ2-7; 7 bases map to TRBD1. The CDR3 consists of 14 residues. CDR1 is SGHTA and CDR2 is FQGNSA in the germline V gene. The V and J ends lost 7 bases and 0 bases, in that order; junction bases with no gene match: 6. The CDR3, as DNA: TGTGCCAGCACGCCCGGGACAGCCTCCTACGAGCAGTACTTC. This encodes CASTPGTASYEQYF.

CDR3 region: CASSLSGGTGELFF. CDR3 nucleotide sequence: TGTGCCAGCAGCCTTAGCGGGGGAACCGGGGAGCTGTTTTTT. This chain connects TRBV11-2 to TRBJ2-2; 9 nucleotides line up with TRBD2. V lost 5 bases and J lost 5; bases outside the gene matches: 3. CDR1 SGHAT and CDR2 FQNNGV come from the germline V gene. The CDR3 is 14 residues long.

The chain links TRBV5-5 to TRBJ1-2; D gene unclear. The CDR3 extends over 11 amino acids. Per germline, CDR1 SGHKS and CDR2 YYEKEE (reference sequence). V lost 0 bases and J 8 bases, leaving 5 bases between the germline ends. CDR3 amino acids: CASSLVQGYTF. DNA for the CDR3: TGTGCCAGCAGCTTGGTACAGGGCTACACCTTC. Full variable domain (rest looked up from reference TRBV5-5 and TRBJ1-2): DAGVTQSPTHLIKTRGQQVTLRCSPISGHKSVSWYQQVLGQGPQFIFQYYEKEERGRGNFPDRFSARQFPNYSSELNVNALLLGDSALYLCASSLVQGYTFGSGTRLTVV.